This T cell receptor beta chain derives from a study of human T cells and chemical hapten exposure. Study-level results: Each of the donors had alopecia, so their immune responses may not resemble those of healthy people.

Documented time point: pre-sensitization, week 0. Noted treatment: therapeutic diphenylcyclopropenone sensitization with weekly scalp DPC. Unfractionated whole blood yielded the extracted total RNA. This clonotype appeared a few times. Its matching antigen is unknown. Unique molecular identifiers were affixed to discrete cDNA molecules within the library. TCRdb reanalysed the RACE reads using MiXCR and keeps one entry per CDR3 protein. The sample carries 100,000 to 150,000 distinct CDR3 sequences, approximately 15% recorded once. CDR1 is MNHNS, CDR2 SASEGT, per germline. The V end was cut by 3 bases, the J end by 5 bases, with 14 bases between. The CDR3 has 14 amino acids.

The specimen comprised whole blood, sampled in connection with sensitization to the hapten diphenylcyclopropenone (DPC). The TCR comes from a woman between 18 and 29 years old with alopecia areata. Some clones in this sample may be carry-over from other donors' samples. The V gene is TRBV6-1, the J gene TRBJ2-7; the D is unclear. The CDR3 coding sequence is TGTGCCAGCAGTGAGGTGACCTTAGTCCACGAGCAGTACTTC. Translating gives CASSEVTLVHEQYF.